This TCR beta chain emerged from a study of siplizumab effects on memory and regulatory T cells. Trimming cost V 6 bases and J 1 base; bases outside gene matches: 2. Germline V gene data show CDR1 as MDHEN and CDR2 as SYDVKM. The CDR3 contains 13 residues. It was approximately 9.8 x 10^4 TCR templates that were assayed per sample. Data came from immunoSEQ multiplex PCR; TCRdb stores just in-frame clones and leaves some out. The sample lists about 26,000 clones; 75% to 85% were seen once. This chain uses TRBV28 with TRBJ2-5; 7 nucleotides match TRBD2. The sequence derives from a human donor in good health. The sample comprised memory CD4+ T cells sorted from blood. The CDR3 DNA is TGTGCCAGCAGAACTAGCGTCCAAGAGACCCAGTACTTC. This encodes CASRTSVQETQYF.